This passage covers 9 T cell receptor beta chains from one sample sequenced in a study of shared clonotypes between healthy human individuals. Libraries were prepared by immunoSEQ multiplex PCR; TCRdb keeps only in-frame clonotypes and omits some of them. The sample shows around 2.5 million clones, 80% to 95% of them seen only once. Sequenced sample: naive CD4+ T cells from PBMCs. Subset reported: CD45RA+ positively selected. The receptor set was obtained from a man aged 18 to 29 in good health. Some clones in this sample may be carry-over from other donors' samples.

This rearrangement joins TRBV5-1 to TRBJ1-3, with D uncertain. The germline V and J ends were trimmed by 2 bases and 0 bases, with 3 bases remaining between them. This CDR3 spans 13 amino acids. Germline CDR1 reads SGHRS; CDR2 reads YFSETQ. CDR3 coding DNA: TGCGCCAGCAGCTTTTCCTCTGGAAACACCATATATTTT. Protein product: CASSFSSGNTIYF.

This clone was seen a single time. V gene TRBV9 combines with J gene TRBJ1-6; unclear D gene. CDR1 SGDLS and CDR2 YYNGEE come from the germline V gene. The V and J ends lost 3 bases and 7 bases respectively, with 14 bases between them. The CDR3 consists of 15 residues. The CDR3, as DNA: TGTGCCAGCAGCGGCCCGGGCCCCCCAAATTCACCCCTCCACTTT. Amino acid sequence: CASSGPGPPNSPLHF.

V gene TRBV18 combines with J gene TRBJ2-7; no reliable D call. The CDR3 extends over 13 amino acids. Between the trimmed V and J ends, which lost 1 base and 5 bases, there was a span of 9 bases. Germline-derived CDR1 and CDR2 are KGHSH and LQKENI. The CDR3 DNA reads TGTGCCAGCTCACCACAGGGATTTAACGAGCAGTACTTC. It codes for CASSPQGFNEQYF.

V is TRBV9 and J is TRBJ2-1; tentatively, D is TRBD2 (5 bases). From germline, CDR1 is SGDLS and CDR2 YYNGEE. V was trimmed by 4 bases and J by 0 bases, leaving 8 bases between them. CDR3 size: 14 residues. The DNA for the CDR3 is TGTGCCAGCAGCCAGCGGAGCTCCTACAATGAGCAGTTCTTC. It is translated as CASSQRSSYNEQFF.

The genes are TRBV6-6 and TRBJ1-5; D unresolved. The germline gives CDR1 MNHNY, CDR2 SVGAGI (reference sequence). V was trimmed by 6 bases and J by 7 bases, leaving 16 bases between them. The CDR3 is 14 amino acids. In nucleotides, the CDR3 is TGTGCCAGCAGGCGCAGAGAAGGGTCCCAGCCCCAGCATTTT. As protein: CASRRREGSQPQHF.

The chain is built from TRBV29-1 and TRBJ2-7; 8 bases match TRBD2. Germline CDR1 and CDR2: SQVTM and ANQGSEA. The ends lost 4 bases at V and 4 bases at J; junction bases unmatched: 9. The CDR3 has 14 amino acids. The CDR3 DNA reads TGCAGCGTTGCGGGCCGGGGGGGCAGGTACGAGCAGTACTTC. It encodes CSVAGRGGRYEQYF.

This chain connects TRBV5-1 to TRBJ1-2; D is ambiguous. CDR3 size: 15 residues. The V gene lost 0 bases and the J gene lost 6 bases, with 15 bases spanning the gap. CDR1 and CDR2 from the germline V gene are SGHRS and YFSETQ. The CDR3 loop is CASSLVQPKEDGYTF. CDR3 bases: TGCGCCAGCAGCTTGGTCCAGCCGAAAGAGGATGGCTACACCTTC.

The gene calls are TRBV28 and TRBJ2-7; TRBD2 might be the D (5 bases). The CDR3 runs 17 residues. Germline V gene lookup returns CDR1 MDHEN and CDR2 SYDVKM. V gave up 3 bases and J gave up 0 bases, with 18 bases separating them. The chain's CDR3 is CASSFAGGGFSSYEQYF. CDR3 bases: TGTGCCAGCAGTTTTGCCGGCGGCGGGTTCAGCTCCTACGAGCAGTACTTC.

CDR3 in DNA: TGTGCCAGCACCAGAAGGAGCGGGAGGGCCTCCGAGCAGTTCTTC. Amino acids: CASTRRSGRASEQFF. This chain uses TRBV9 with TRBJ2-1; 10 bases agree with TRBD2. CDR3 length equals 15 residues. J was trimmed by 10 bases and V by 6 bases; bases with no gene match: 13. Looked up from germline, CDR1 is SGDLS and CDR2 is YYNGEE.